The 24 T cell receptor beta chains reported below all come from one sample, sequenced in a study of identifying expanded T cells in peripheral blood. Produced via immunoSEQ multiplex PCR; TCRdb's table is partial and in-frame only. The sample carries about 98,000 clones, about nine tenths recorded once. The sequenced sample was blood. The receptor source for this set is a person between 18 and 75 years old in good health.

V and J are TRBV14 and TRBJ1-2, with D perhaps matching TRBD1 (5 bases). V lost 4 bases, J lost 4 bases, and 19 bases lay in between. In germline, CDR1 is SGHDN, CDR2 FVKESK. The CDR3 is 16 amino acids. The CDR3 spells CASSPANRDGIYGYTF. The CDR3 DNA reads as TGTGCCAGCAGCCCCGCCAATAGGGACGGAATCTATGGCTACACCTTC.

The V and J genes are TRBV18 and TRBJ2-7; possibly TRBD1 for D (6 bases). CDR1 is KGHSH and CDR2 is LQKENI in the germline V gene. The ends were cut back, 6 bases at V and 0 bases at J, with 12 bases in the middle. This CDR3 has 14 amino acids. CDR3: CASSWDTSSYEQYF. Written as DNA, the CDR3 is TGTGCCAGCTCCTGGGACACCAGCTCCTACGAGCAGTACTTC.

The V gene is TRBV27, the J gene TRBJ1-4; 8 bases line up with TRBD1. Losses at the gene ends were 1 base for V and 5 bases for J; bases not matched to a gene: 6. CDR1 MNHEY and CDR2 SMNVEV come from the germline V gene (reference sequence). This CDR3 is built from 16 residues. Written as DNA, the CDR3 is TGTGCCAGCAGTTTATGGTCAGGGGGCGGCAATGAAAAACTGTTTTTT. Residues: CASSLWSGGGNEKLFF. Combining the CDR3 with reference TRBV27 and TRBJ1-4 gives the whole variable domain EAQVTQNPRYLITVTGKKLTVTCSQNMNHEYMSWYRQDPGLGLRQIYYSMNVEVTDKGDVPEGYKVSRKEKRNFPLILESPSPNQTSLYFCASSLWSGGGNEKLFFGSGTQLSVL.

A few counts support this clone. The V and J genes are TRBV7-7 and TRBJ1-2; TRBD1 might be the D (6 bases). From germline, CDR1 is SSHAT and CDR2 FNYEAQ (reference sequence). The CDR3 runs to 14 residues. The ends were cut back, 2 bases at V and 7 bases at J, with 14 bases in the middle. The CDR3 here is CASSLSSSGAGYTF. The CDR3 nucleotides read TGTGCCAGCAGCTTAAGTTCTTCGGGGGCTGGCTACACCTTC.

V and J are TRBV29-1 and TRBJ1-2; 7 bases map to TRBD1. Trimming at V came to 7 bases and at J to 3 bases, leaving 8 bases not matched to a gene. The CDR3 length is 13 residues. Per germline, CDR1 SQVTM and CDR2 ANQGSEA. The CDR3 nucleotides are TGCAGCGACGCGACAGGGATCGACTATGGCTACACCTTC. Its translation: CSDATGIDYGYTF.

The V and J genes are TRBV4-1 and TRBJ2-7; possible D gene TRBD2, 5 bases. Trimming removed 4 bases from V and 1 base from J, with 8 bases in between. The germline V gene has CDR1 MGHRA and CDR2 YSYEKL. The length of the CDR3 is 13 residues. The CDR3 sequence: CASSPSGSYEQYF. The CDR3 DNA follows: TGCGCCAGCAGCCCCAGCGGATCCTACGAGCAGTACTTC.

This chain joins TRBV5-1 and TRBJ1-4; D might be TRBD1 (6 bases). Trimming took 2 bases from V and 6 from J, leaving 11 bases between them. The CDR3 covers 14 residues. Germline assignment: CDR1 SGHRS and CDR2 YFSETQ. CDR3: CASSFRGYDEKLFF. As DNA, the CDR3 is TGCGCCAGCAGCTTCAGGGGATACGATGAAAAACTGTTTTTT. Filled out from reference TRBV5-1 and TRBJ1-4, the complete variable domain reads KAGVTQTPRYLIKTRGQQVTLSCSPISGHRSVSWYQQTPGQGLQFLFEYFSETQRNKGNFPGRFSGRQFSNSRSEMNVSTLELGDSALYLCASSFRGYDEKLFFGSGTQLSVL.

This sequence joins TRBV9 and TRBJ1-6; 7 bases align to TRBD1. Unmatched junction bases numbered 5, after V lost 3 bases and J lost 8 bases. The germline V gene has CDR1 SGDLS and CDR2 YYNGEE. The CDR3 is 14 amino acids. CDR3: CASSGGTVYSPLHF. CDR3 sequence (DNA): TGTGCCAGCAGCGGGGGGACAGTTTATTCACCCCTCCACTTT.

The CDR3, as DNA: TGTGCCAGCAGCAGGGATCGGCGGACCCAGTACTTC. This gives the protein CASSRDRRTQYF. V gene TRBV2 combines with J gene TRBJ2-5; D perhaps matches TRBD1 (5 bases). Germline V gives CDR1 SNHLY, CDR2 FYNNEI. The V end was cut by 6 bases, the J end by 7 bases, with 12 bases between. The CDR3 is made up of 12 amino acids.

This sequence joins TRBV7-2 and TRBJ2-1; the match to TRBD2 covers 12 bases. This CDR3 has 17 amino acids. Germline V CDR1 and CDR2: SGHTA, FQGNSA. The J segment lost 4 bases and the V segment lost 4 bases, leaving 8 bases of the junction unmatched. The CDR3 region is CASSSASGGAVYNEQFF. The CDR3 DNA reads TGTGCCAGCAGCTCGGCTAGCGGGGGGGCAGTGTACAATGAGCAGTTCTTC.

CDR3 residues: CASRGLADEQYF. In nucleotides, the CDR3 is TGTGCCAGCAGGGGACTAGCGGATGAGCAGTACTTC. The chain combines TRBV2 with TRBJ2-7; 11 positions agree with TRBD2. V gave up 6 bases and J gave up 7 bases; unmatched junction bases: 2. Germline lookup yields CDR1 SNHLY and CDR2 FYNNEI. This CDR3 is built from 12 residues.

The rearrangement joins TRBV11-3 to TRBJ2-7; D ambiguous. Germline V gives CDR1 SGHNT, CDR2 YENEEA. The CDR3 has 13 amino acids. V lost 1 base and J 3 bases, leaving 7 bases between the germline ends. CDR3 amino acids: CASSLGTHYEQYF. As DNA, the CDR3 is TGTGCCAGCAGCTTAGGGACCCACTACGAGCAGTACTTC.

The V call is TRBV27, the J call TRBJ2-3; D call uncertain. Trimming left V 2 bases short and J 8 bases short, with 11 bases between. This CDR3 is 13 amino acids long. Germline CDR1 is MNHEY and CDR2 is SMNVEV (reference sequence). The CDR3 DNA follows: TGTGCCAGCAGTTTAACCCGAGCTGCTACGCAGTATTTT. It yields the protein CASSLTRAATQYF.

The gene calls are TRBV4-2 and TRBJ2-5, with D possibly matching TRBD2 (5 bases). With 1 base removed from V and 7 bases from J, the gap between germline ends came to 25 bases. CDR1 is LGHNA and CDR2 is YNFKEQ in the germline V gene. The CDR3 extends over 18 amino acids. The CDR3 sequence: CASSQVLSGLSHSGTQYF. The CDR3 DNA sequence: TGTGCCAGCAGCCAAGTATTAAGCGGACTGAGCCATTCGGGGACCCAGTACTTC.

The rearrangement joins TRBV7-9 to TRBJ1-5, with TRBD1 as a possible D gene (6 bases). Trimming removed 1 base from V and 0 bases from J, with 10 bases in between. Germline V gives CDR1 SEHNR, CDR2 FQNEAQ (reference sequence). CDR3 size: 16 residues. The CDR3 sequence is CASSLVPGDSNQPQHF. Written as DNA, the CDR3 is TGTGCCAGCAGCTTAGTTCCAGGGGATAGCAATCAGCCCCAGCATTTT.

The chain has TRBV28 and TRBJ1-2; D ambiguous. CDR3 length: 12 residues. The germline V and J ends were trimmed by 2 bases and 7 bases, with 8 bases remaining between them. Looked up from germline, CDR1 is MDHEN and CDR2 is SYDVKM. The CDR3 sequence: CASSLGSFGYTF. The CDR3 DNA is TGTGCCAGCAGTTTAGGGTCATTTGGCTACACCTTC.

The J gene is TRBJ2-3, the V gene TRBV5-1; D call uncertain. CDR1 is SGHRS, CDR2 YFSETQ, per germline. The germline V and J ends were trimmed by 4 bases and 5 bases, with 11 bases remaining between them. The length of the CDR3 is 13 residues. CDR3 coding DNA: TGCGCCAGCAGCAAATATAGTGGAGATACGCAGTATTTT. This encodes CASSKYSGDTQYF.

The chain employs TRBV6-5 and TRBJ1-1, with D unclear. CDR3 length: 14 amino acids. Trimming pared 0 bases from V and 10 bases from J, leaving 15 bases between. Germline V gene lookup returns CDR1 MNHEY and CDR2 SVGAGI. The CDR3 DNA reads TGTGCCAGCAGTTACTCGGCATCGAATCTGGTAGCTTTCTTT. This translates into CASSYSASNLVAFF.

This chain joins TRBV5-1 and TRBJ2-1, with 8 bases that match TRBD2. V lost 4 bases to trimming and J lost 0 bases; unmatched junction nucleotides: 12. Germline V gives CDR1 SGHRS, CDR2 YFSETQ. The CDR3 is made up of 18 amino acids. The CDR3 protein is CASSLRVAGPSSYNEQFF. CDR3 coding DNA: TGCGCCAGCAGCCTCAGAGTAGCGGGGCCGAGCTCCTACAATGAGCAGTTCTTC.

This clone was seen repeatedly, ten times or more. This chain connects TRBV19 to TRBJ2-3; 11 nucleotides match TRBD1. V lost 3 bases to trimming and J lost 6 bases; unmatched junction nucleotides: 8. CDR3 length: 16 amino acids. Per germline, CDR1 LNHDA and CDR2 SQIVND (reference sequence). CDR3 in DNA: TGTGCCAGTAGTATTTATGCCGGGACAGGGGGTGATACGCAGTATTTT. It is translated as CASSIYAGTGGDTQYF.

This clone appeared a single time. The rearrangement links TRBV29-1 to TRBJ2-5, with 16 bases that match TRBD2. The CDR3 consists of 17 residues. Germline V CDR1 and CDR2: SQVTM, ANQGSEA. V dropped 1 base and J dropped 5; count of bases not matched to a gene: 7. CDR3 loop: CSVEGGLAGGPGETQYF. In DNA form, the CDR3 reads TGCAGCGTTGAAGGGGGACTAGCGGGAGGGCCAGGTGAGACCCAGTACTTC. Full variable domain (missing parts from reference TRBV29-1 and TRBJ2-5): SAVISQKPSRDICQRGTSLTIQCQVDSQVTMMFWYRQQPGQSLTLIATANQGSEATYESGFVIDKFPISRPNLTFSTLTVSNMSPEDSSIYLCSVEGGLAGGPGETQYFGPGTRLLVL.

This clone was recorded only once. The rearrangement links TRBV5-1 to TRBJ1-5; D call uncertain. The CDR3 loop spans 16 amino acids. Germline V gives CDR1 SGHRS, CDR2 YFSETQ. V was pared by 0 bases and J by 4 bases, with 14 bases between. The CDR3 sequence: CASSLDGKASNQPQHF. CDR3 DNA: TGCGCCAGCAGCTTGGACGGCAAAGCTTCTAATCAGCCCCAGCATTTT.

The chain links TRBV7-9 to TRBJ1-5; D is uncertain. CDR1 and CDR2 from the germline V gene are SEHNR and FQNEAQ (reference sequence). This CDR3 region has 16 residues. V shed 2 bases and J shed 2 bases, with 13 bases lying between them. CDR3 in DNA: TGTGCCAGCAGCTTATCGGCCCCAAATGGCAATCAGCCCCAGCATTTT. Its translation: CASSLSAPNGNQPQHF.

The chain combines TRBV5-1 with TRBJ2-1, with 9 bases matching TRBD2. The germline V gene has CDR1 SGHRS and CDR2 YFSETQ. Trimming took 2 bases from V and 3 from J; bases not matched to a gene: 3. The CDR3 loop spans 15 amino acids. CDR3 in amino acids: CASSFSGRGYNEQFF. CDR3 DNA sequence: TGCGCCAGCAGCTTTAGCGGGAGAGGCTACAATGAGCAGTTCTTC.